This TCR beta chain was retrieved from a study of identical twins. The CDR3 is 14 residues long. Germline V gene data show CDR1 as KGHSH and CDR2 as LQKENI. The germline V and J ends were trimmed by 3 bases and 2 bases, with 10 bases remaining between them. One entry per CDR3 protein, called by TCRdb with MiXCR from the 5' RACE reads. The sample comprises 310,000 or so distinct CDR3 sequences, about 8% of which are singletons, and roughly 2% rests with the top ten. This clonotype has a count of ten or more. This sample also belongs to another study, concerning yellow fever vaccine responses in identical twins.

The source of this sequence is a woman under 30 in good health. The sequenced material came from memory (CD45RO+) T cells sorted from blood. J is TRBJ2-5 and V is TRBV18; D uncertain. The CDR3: CASSPPPQQETQYF. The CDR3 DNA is TGTGCCAGCTCACCCCCACCGCAGCAAGAGACCCAGTACTTC.